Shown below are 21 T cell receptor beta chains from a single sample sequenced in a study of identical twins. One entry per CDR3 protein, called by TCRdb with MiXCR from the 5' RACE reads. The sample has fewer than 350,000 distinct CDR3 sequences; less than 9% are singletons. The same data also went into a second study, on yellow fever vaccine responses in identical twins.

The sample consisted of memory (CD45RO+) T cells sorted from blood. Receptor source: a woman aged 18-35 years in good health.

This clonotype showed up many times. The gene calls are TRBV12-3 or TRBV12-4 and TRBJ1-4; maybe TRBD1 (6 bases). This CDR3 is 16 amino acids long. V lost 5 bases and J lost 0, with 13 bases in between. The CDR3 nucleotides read TGTGCCAGCAGTCTGGGGACATCCCCAACTAATGAAAAACTGTTTTTT. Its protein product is CASSLGTSPTNEKLFF.

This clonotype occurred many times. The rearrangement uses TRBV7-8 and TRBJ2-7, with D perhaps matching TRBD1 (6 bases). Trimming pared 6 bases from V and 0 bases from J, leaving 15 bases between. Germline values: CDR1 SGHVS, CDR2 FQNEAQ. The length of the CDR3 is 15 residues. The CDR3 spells CASRSRGYSSYEQYF. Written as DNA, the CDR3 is TGTGCCAGCAGATCAAGGGGGTACAGCTCCTACGAGCAGTACTTC.

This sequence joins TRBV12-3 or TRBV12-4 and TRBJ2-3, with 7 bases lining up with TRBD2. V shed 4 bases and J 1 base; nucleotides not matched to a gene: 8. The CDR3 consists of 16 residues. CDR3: CASSSTWRERTDTQYF. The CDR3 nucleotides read TGTGCCAGCAGTTCCACCTGGCGGGAGCGCACAGATACGCAGTATTTT.

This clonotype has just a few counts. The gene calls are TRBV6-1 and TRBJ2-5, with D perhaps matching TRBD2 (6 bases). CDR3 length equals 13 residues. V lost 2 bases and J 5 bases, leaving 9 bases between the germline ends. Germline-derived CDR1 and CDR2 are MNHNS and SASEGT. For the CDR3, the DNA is TGTGCCAGCAGTGAAACTGGAGGGGAGACCCAGTACTTC. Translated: CASSETGGETQYF.

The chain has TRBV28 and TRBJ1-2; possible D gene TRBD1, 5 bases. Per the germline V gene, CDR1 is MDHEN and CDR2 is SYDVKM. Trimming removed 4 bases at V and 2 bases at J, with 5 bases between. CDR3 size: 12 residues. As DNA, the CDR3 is TGTGCCAGCAGTTGGGGGAACTATGGCTACACCTTC. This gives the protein CASSWGNYGYTF.

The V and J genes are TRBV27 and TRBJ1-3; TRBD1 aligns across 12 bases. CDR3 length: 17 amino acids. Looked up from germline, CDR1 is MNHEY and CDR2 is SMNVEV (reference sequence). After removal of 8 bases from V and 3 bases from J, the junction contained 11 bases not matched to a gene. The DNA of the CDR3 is TGTGCCAGCTCGTCCGGGACAGGGGGCGCGGGTGGAAACACCATATATTTT. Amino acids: CASSSGTGGAGGNTIYF.

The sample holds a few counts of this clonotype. The CDR3 region has the DNA TGTGCCAGCAATCCCGGACTAGGGGAGACCCAGTACTTC. Its translation is CASNPGLGETQYF. This chain connects TRBV2 to TRBJ2-5, with TRBD2 matching over 7 bases. Germline trimming cut 7 bases from V and 5 bases from J; bases unmatched to any gene: 7. Germline CDR1 reads SNHLY; CDR2 reads FYNNEI. The CDR3 is 13 residues long.

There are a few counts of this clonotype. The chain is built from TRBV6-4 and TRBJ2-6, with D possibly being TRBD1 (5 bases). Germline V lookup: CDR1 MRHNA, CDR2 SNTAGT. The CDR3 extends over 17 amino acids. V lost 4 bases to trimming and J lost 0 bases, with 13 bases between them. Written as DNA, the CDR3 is TGTGCCAGCAGTGGAGGAGCAGGGCCCTCTGGGGCCAACGTCCTGACTTTC. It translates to CASSGGAGPSGANVLTF.

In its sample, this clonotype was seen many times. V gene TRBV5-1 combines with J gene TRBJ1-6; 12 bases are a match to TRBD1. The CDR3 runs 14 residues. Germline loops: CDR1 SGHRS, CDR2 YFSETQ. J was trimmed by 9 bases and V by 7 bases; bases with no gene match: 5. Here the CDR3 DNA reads TGCGCCAGCCGCCGGGACAGGGGGCTTTCACCCCTCCACTTT. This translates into CASRRDRGLSPLHF.

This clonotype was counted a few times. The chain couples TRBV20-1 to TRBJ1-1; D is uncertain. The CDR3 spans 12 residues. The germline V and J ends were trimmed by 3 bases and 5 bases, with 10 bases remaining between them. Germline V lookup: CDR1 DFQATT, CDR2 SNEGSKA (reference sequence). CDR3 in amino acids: CSARTLGTEAFF. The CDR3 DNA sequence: TGCAGTGCTAGGACTCTGGGGACTGAAGCTTTCTTT.

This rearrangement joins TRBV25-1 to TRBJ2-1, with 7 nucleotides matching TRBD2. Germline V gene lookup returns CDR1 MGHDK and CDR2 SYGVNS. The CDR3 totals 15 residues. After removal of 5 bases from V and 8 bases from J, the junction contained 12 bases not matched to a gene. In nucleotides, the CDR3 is TGTGCCAGCAGTCCCCCCGGCGGGAGTGCTGATGAGCAGTTCTTC. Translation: CASSPPGGSADEQFF. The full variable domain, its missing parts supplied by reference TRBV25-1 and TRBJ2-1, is EADIYQTPRYLVIGTGKKITLECSQTMGHDKMYWYQQDPGMELHLIHYSYGVNSTEKGDLSSESTVSRIRTEHFPLTLESARPSHTSQYLCASSPPGGSADEQFFGPGTRLTVL.

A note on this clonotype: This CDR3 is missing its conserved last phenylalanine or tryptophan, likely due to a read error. The CDR3 region has the DNA TGTGCCAGCACAGATCAGCAGTTGCCCGGGGAGCTGTTTCTT. As protein: CASTDQQLPGELFL. The chain employs TRBV3-1 and TRBJ2-2; D call uncertain. The germline V gene encodes CDR1 LGHDT and CDR2 YNNKEL (reference sequence). This CDR3 comprises 14 residues. The V and J ends lost 7 bases and 6 bases respectively, with 15 bases between them.

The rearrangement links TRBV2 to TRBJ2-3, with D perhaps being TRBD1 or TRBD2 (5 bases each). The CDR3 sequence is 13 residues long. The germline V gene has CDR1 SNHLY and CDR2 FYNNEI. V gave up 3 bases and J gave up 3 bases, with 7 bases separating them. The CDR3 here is CASSEGETDTQYF. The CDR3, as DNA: TGTGCCAGCAGTGAGGGGGAAACAGATACGCAGTATTTT.

CDR3 loop: CASRQGGNTGELFF. In DNA form, the CDR3 reads TGCGCCAGCAGGCAGGGCGGGAACACCGGGGAGCTGTTTTTT. The rearrangement links TRBV10-1 to TRBJ2-2, with D perhaps TRBD1 (5 bases). The CDR3 runs to 14 residues. From germline, CDR1 is WNHNN and CDR2 SYGVQD (reference sequence). Trimming pared 6 bases from V and 1 base from J, leaving 9 bases between.

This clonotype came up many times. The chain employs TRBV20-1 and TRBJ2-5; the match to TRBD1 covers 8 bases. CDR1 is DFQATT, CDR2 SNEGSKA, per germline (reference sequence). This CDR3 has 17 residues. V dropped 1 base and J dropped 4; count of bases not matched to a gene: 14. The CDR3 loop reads CSARGQGTLVTGETQYF. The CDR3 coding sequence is TGCAGTGCTAGAGGACAGGGGACCCTAGTGACTGGAGAGACCCAGTACTTC.

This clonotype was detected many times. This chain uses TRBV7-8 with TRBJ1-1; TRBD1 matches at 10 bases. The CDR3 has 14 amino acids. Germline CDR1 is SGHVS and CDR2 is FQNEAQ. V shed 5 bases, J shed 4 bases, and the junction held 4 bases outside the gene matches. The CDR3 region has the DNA TGTGCCAGCAGCCGTCGGACAGGGGGCACTGAAGCTTTCTTT. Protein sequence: CASSRRTGGTEAFF.

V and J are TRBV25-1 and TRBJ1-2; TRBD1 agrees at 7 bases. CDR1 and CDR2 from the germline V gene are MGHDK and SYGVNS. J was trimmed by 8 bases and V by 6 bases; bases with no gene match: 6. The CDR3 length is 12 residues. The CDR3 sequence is CASRDPGGGYTF. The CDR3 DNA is TGTGCCAGCAGGGACCCAGGGGGAGGCTACACCTTC.

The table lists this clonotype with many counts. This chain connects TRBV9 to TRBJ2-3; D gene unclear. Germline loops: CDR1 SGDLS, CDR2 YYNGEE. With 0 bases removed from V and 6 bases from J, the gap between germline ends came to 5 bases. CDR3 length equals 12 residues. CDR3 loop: CASSVGEDTQYF. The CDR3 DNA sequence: TGTGCCAGCAGCGTAGGTGAGGATACGCAGTATTTT.

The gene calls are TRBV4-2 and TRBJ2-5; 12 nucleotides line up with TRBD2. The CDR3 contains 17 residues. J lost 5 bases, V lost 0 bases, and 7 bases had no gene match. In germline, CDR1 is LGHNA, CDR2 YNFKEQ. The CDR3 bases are TGTGCCAGCAGCCAAGACGCTAGCGGGGGGGCGATCGAGACCCAGTACTTC. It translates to CASSQDASGGAIETQYF.

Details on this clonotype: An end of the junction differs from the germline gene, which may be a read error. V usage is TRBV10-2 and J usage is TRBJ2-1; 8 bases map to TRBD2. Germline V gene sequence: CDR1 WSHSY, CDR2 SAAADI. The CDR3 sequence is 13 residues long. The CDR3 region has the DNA TGCGCCAGCAGAAGTGGACTAGCCCAGAGGGGGATCTTC. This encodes CASRSGLAQRGIF.

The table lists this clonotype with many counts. The CDR3 DNA sequence: TGCGCCAGCAGCGACTATCGATCCTACGAGCAGTACTTC. This gives the protein CASSDYRSYEQYF. The rearrangement links TRBV5-1 to TRBJ2-7; D may be TRBD2 (5 bases). Deletions cut 4 bases from V and 1 base from J, with 9 bases between. CDR1 and CDR2 (germline): SGHRS, YFSETQ. This CDR3 contains 13 residues.